A selection of T cell receptor beta chains follows, all from one sample in a study of blood T cell repertoires in COVID-19. Method: immunoSEQ multiplex PCR; TCRdb's copy keeps in-frame clones and lacks some. The sample has 95,000 to 110,000 clones, about nine tenths seen once. Sequencing was done on a sample of peripheral blood. Receptors were obtained from a woman in her 30s with acute or convalescent COVID-19. The CDR3 runs from the conserved cysteine through the conserved F or W. Each record gives: clone size, V gene, J gene, D gene, CDR3 DNA, CDR3 protein. The D gene is left open where the match is weak. Where a row states a size, it is once, few, many or the class of an expanded clone; other rows omit it.

>few|TRBV14|TRBJ1-1|-
TGTGCCAGCAGCCAAGATCGATTTTGGAGGGGAGGCACTGAAGCTTTCTTT
CASSQDRFWRGGTEAFF
>-|TRBV28|TRBJ1-4|TRBD1
TGTGCCAGCTCCTCCCGGCCGGGGACAGGGGATCGTTACGGTGAAAAACTGTTTTTT
CASSSRPGTGDRYGEKLFF
>-|TRBV6-2/TRBV6-3|TRBJ2-1|TRBD2
TGTGCCAGCAGTCGCAGACTAGCGGAAGGTAATGAGCAGTTCTTC
CASSRRLAEGNEQFF
>-|TRBV19|TRBJ1-1|TRBD1
TGTGCCTGCATAAACAGGGGGCTGAACACTGAAGCTTTCTTT
CACINRGLNTEAFF
>-|TRBV10-3|TRBJ2-7|TRBD2
TGTGCCTTCACCTCGGGACTAGCGGGTGGCGAGCAGTACTTC
CAFTSGLAGGEQYF
>-|TRBV21-1|TRBJ1-5|-
TGTGCCAGCAGCCCTTACGTGGACAGGGCCAATCAGCCCCAGCATTTT
CASSPYVDRANQPQHF
>-|TRBV6-2/TRBV6-3|TRBJ2-7|-
TGTGCCAGCAGCCCCGTCTCCTACGAGCAGTACTTC
CASSPVSYEQYF
>-|TRBV18|TRBJ1-2|-
TGTGCCAGCTCACCCTCCGGGCAGGGGGGCTACACCTTC
CASSPSGQGGYTF
>-|TRBV30|TRBJ2-7|-
TGTGCCTGGAGCTCGGGTGCTGAGAGCTACTTC
CAWSSGAESYF
>-|TRBV15|TRBJ1-4|-
TGTGCCACCAGCAGCCTTTTGGGCACCGCAACTAATGAAAAACTGTTTTTT
CATSSLLGTATNEKLFF